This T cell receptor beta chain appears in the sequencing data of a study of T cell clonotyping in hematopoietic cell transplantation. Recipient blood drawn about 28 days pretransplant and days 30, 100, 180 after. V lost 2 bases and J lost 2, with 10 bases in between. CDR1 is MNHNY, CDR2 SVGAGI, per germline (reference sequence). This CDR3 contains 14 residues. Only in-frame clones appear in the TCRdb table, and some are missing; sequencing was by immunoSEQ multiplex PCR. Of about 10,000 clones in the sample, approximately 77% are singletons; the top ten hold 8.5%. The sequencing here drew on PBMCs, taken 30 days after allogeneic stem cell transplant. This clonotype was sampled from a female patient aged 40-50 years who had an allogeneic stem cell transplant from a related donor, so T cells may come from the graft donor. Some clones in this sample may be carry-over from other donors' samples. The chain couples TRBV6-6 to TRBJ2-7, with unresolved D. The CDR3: CASSYKGAAYEQYF. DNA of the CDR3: TGTGCCAGCAGTTACAAAGGCGCTGCCTACGAGCAGTACTTC.